The clone carrying this T cell receptor beta chain occurred a few times. This record belongs to a study of blood T cell repertoires in COVID-19. This table comes from immunoSEQ multiplex PCR, and its TCRdb copy is limited to in-frame clones, with some not included. Of approximately 130,000 clones listed, over 80% are singletons. Material for sequencing was PBMCs or T cells enriched from blood (not recorded which). The sequence was collected from a young man who had recovered from COVID-19.

CDR3 coding DNA: TGTGCCAGCAGCTCCCCCTCCCGGACAGAATATACGCAGTATTTT. Translating it yields CASSSPSRTEYTQYF. The chain links TRBV7-9 to TRBJ2-3; possibly TRBD1 for D (6 bases). CDR1 is SEHNR, CDR2 FQNEAQ, per germline (reference sequence). Trimming pared 4 bases from V and 7 bases from J, leaving 18 bases between. This CDR3 has 15 residues.